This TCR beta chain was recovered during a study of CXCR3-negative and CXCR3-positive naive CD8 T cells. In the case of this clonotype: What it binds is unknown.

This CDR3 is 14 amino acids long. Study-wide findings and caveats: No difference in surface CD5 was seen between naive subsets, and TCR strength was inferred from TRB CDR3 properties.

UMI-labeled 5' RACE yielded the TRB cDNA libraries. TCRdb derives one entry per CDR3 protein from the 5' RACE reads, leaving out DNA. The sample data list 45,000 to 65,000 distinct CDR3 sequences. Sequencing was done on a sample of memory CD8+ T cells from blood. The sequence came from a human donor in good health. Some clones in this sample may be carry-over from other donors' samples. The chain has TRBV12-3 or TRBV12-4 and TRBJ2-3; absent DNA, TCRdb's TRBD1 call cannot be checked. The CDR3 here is CASSFYRGTDTQYF.